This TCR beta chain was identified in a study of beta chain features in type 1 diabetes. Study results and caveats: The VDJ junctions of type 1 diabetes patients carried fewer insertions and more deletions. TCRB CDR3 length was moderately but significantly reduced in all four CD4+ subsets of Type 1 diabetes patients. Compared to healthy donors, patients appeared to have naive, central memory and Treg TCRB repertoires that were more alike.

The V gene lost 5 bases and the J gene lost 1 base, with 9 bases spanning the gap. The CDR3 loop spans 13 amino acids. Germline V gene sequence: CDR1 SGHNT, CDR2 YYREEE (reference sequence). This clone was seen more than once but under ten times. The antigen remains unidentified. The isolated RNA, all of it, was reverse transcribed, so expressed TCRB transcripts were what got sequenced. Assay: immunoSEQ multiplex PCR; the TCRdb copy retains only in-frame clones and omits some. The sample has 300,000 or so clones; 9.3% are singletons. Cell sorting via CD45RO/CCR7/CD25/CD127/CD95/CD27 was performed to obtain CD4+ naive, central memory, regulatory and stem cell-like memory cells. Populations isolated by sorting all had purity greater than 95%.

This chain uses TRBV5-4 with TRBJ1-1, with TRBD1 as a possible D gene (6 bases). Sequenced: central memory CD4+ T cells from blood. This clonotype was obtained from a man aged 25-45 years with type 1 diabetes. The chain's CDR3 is CASRQDRNTEAFF. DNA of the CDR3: TGTGCCAGCAGACAGGACAGGAACACTGAAGCTTTCTTT.